The 11 T cell receptor beta chains given below trace back to one sample, sequenced in a study of cytomegalovirus exposure and HLA in healthy donors (TCRdb year 2017). Libraries were constructed by the immunoSEQ multiplex PCR assay. Here the immuneACCESS table is served through TCRdb, limited to in-frame sequences with V and J called. Missing clones are a known gap in these copies; in checked studies unresolved V genes cover under half, and the rest lacks a known reason. This sample is represented by roughly 260,000 clones; about 83% of them were singletons. Less than 3% of the sample belongs to the ten largest clones. The sequencing input was PBMCs. The source is a man younger than 30 in good health and CMV-seronegative.

The chain links TRBV5-1 to TRBJ1-1, with a tentative D call TRBD1 (5 bases). The V end was cut by 1 base, the J end by 7 bases, with 14 bases between. CDR1 is SGHRS, CDR2 YFSETQ, per germline. The CDR3 runs 14 residues. This CDR3 is CASSLRGDGGEAFF. The DNA for the CDR3 is TGCGCCAGCAGCTTGAGAGGGGACGGGGGTGAAGCTTTCTTT.

The V and J genes are TRBV6-6 and TRBJ1-6; no firm D call. Germline V gene lookup returns CDR1 MNHNY and CDR2 SVGAGI (reference sequence). V lost 2 bases and J 6 bases, leaving 11 bases between the germline ends. The length of the CDR3 is 15 residues. CDR3 sequence: CASSYTREPNSPLHF. The CDR3 nucleotides are TGTGCCAGCAGTTACACGCGGGAACCTAATTCACCCCTCCACTTT.

In this sample, this clone turned up once. V usage is TRBV11-2 and J usage is TRBJ2-1; perhaps TRBD1 as D (8 bases). This CDR3 has 15 amino acids. CDR1 and CDR2 (germline): SGHAT, FQNNGV. Between the trimmed V and J ends, which lost 3 bases and 7 bases, there was a span of 16 bases. CDR3 nucleotides: TGTGCCAGCAGCTTGAACAGGGGGGGATTTAATGAGCAGTTCTTC. Residues: CASSLNRGGFNEQFF.

The chain combines TRBV29-1 with TRBJ2-7, with no clear D. Trimming removed 4 bases at V and 0 bases at J, with 10 bases between. This CDR3 spans 13 amino acids. Germline CDR1 and CDR2: SQVTM and ANQGSEA. CDR3: CSVASRLSYEQYF. The DNA of the CDR3 is TGCAGCGTTGCATCCAGGCTCTCCTACGAGCAGTACTTC.

The CDR3 DNA is TGCGCCAGCAGCCAGGGGAGGGTCGGCTTATCGGCTCCCCTCCACTTT. Amino acid sequence: CASSQGRVGLSAPLHF. V is TRBV4-1 and J is TRBJ1-6, with no clear D. The germline gives CDR1 MGHRA, CDR2 YSYEKL. V lost 3 bases, J lost 13 bases, and 22 bases lay in between. This CDR3 has 16 residues.

This chain joins TRBV7-2 and TRBJ1-2; D is unresolved. The V end lost 5 bases, the J end lost 4 bases, and 17 bases lay between the germline ends. This CDR3 region has 15 residues. Germline V gene data show CDR1 as SGHTA and CDR2 as FQGNSA. The CDR3 region is CASSESSSASYGYTF. The CDR3 DNA reads as TGTGCCAGCAGCGAATCATCGTCCGCGAGCTATGGCTACACCTTC.

The rearrangement links TRBV27 to TRBJ2-1; D perhaps matches TRBD2 (6 bases). The CDR3 extends over 15 amino acids. Trimming shortened V by 8 bases and J by 0 bases, and 14 bases separated the two germline ends. CDR1 is MNHEY, CDR2 SMNVEV, per germline (reference sequence). The CDR3 reads CASLDYPSSYNEQFF. The CDR3 nucleotides read TGTGCCAGCCTGGACTATCCTAGCTCCTACAATGAGCAGTTCTTC.

This chain connects TRBV28 to TRBJ1-2; the D is unclear. CDR1 and CDR2 (germline): MDHEN, SYDVKM. This CDR3 comprises 12 residues. The V end lost 8 bases, the J end lost 7 bases, and 14 bases lay between the germline ends. CDR3 amino acids: CASYNGVSGYTF. The CDR3 DNA follows: TGTGCCAGCTATAACGGGGTGTCTGGCTACACCTTC.

This chain links TRBV5-1 with TRBJ2-7; D is unresolved. With 0 bases removed from V and 2 bases from J, the gap between germline ends came to 9 bases. In germline, CDR1 is SGHRS, CDR2 YFSETQ. The CDR3 is 14 residues long. CDR3 residues: CASSLGGTTYEQYF. CDR3 DNA: TGCGCCAGCAGCTTGGGAGGTACAACCTACGAGCAGTACTTC. Supplemented by reference TRBV5-1 and TRBJ2-7, the full variable domain reads KAGVTQTPRYLIKTRGQQVTLSCSPISGHRSVSWYQQTPGQGLQFLFEYFSETQRNKGNFPGRFSGRQFSNSRSEMNVSTLELGDSALYLCASSLGGTTYEQYFGPGTRLTVT.

The rearrangement uses TRBV18 and TRBJ1-1; 8 bases map to TRBD1. V was pared by 3 bases and J by 6 bases, with 6 bases of the junction left unmatched. Germline CDR1 KGHSH, CDR2 LQKENI. The CDR3 is 14 residues long. Here the CDR3 reads CASSPPTGAPEAFF. CDR3 sequence (DNA): TGTGCCAGCTCACCGCCGACAGGGGCCCCTGAAGCTTTCTTT.

The chain combines TRBV28 with TRBJ1-2; TRBD1 matches 7 bases. Unmatched junction bases numbered 11, after V lost 6 bases and J lost 4 bases. The germline CDR1 and CDR2 sequences are MDHEN and SYDVKM. The CDR3 contains 15 residues. CDR3 coding DNA: TGTGCCAGCAGCAAAACGCGACAGGGTAGCTATGGCTACACCTTC. This gives the protein CASSKTRQGSYGYTF.